At least ten counts were recorded for the clone carrying this TCR beta chain. RNA transcripts yielded amplified TCR beta CDR3 regions. HTBI primers were the set used in a first-round RT-PCR of the TCR CDR3. TCRdb re-analysed the multiplex PCR reads in MiXCR, keeping a single row per CDR3 protein. The sample shows roughly 570,000 distinct CDR3 sequences, 40% to 55% of them seen only once. These data belong to a study of T cells in Graves' hyperthyroidism and ophthalmopathy. CDR1 is KGHSH, CDR2 LQKENI, per germline. The length of the CDR3 is 13 residues. V lost 3 bases and J lost 5, with 5 bases in between. The study left out patients who had uncontrolled infection, other autoimmune disease, pregnancy or lactation. The study based diagnoses on clinical symptoms, serum thyroxine and TRAb, thyroid ultrasound and orbital computed tomography.

Input material: peripheral blood or thyroid tissue (not recorded which). The rearrangement links TRBV18 to TRBJ1-6; no reliable D call. The receptor was derived from a young woman with Graves' hyperthyroidism. The CDR3 is CASSPSDNSPLHF. CDR3 nucleotide sequence: TGTGCCAGCTCACCTTCGGATAATTCACCCCTCCACTTT.